This T cell receptor beta chain was identified in a study of T cells in Graves' hyperthyroidism and ophthalmopathy. Germline V gives CDR1 MNHEY, CDR2 SVGEGT. Trimming took 10 bases from V and 3 from J, leaving 15 bases between them. This CDR3 spans 14 amino acids. Study conclusions and caveats: Most thyroid clonotypes expanded above 0.001 were also detected in blood. Ophthalmopathy was distinguished from stable hyperthyroidism by 13 V-J signatures.

This clonotype showed up many times. The antigen is undetermined. TCR beta CDR3 regions were amplified from RNA. In the first-round RT-PCR of the TCR CDR3, the HTBI primer set was used. In TCRdb, the multiplex PCR reads were re-called with MiXCR into one record per CDR3 protein. The sample consists of about 570,000 distinct CDR3 sequences, just over 45% of them appearing once. Sample: peripheral blood or thyroid tissue (not recorded which). The chain joins TRBV6-2 or TRBV6-3 to TRBJ2-2, with D possibly being TRBD2 (5 bases). The sequence came from an adult woman with Graves' disease, either hyperthyroidism or ophthalmopathy (not recorded which). CDR3 nucleotides: TGTGCCATCCAAACGGGGTGGGACACCGGGGAGCTGTTTTTT. Amino acids: CAIQTGWDTGELFF.